The subject of this entry is one TCR beta chain. This sample is part of a study of response to subunit inactivated influenza vaccine. TCRdb re-called the RT-PCR reads with MiXCR, one entry per CDR3 protein. The sample lists roughly 160,000 distinct CDR3 sequences, 9.5% to 13% occurring once. The receptor was derived from a man aged 50-60 years who received an inactivated influenza vaccine. The sample was non-naive T cells sorted from PBMCs, taken roughly 46 days after vaccination.

DNA of the CDR3: TGTGCCAGCAGCTCTCTAGCGGGAGTCTACAATGAGCAGTTCTTC. It codes for CASSSLAGVYNEQFF. V usage is TRBV5-6 and J usage is TRBJ2-1; TRBD2 matches at 10 bases. J was trimmed by 3 bases and V by 3 bases; bases with no gene match: 3. Germline V CDR1 and CDR2: SGHDT, YYEEEE. The CDR3 is 15 amino acids.